The rows below give T cell receptor beta chains drawn from one sample of a study of T cell responses to AZD1222 COVID-19 vaccine. Only in-frame clones appear in the TCRdb table, and some are missing; sequencing was by immunoSEQ multiplex PCR. The data show some 150,000 clones, with over 75% seen just once and 7.9% held by the top ten. Sequencing used peripheral blood, obtained 28 days after the second dose of the MenACWY control vaccine. Receptors were obtained from an adult who received the MenACWY meningococcal vaccine as a control. The CDR3 runs from the conserved cysteine through the conserved F or W. The D gene is left open where the match is weak. Clone size is stated in some rows and not others, as once, few, many or a class when expanded.

j_call,clone_size,v_call,d_call,cdr3_nt,cdr3_aa
TRBJ2-3,NA,TRBV6-2/TRBV6-3,TRBD2,TGTGCCAGCAGCCACCTCCAGGGTCGAGCGGGAGGTTCTAGCACAGATACGCAGTATTTT,CASSHLQGRAGGSSTDTQYF
TRBJ1-1,NA,TRBV12-3/TRBV12-4,NA,TGTGCCAGCAGTTTCACTGAAGCTTTCTTT,CASSFTEAFF
TRBJ2-7,NA,TRBV7-6,TRBD2,TGTGCCAGCAGCCTGACTAGCGGTCAGTACGAGCAGTACTTC,CASSLTSGQYEQYF
TRBJ1-2,NA,TRBV19,TRBD1,TGTGCCAGTAACCCAGACAGGGGCTATGGCTACACCTTC,CASNPDRGYGYTF
TRBJ2-2,NA,TRBV2,TRBD1,TGTGCCAGCAGCGGGGACAGGACACGTGAGCTGTTTTTT,CASSGDRTRELFF
TRBJ1-4,NA,TRBV5-1,TRBD1,TGCGCCAGCAGCCCGGGACAGGCTTGGCATGAAAAACTGTTTTTT,CASSPGQAWHEKLFF
TRBJ2-7,NA,TRBV27,NA,TGTGCCAGCAGTTGGTCCGGACTCGCCTACGAGCAGTACTTC,CASSWSGLAYEQYF
TRBJ2-7,NA,TRBV13,TRBD1,TGTGCCAGCAGCCCTCAGGGACAGGTATACGAGCAGTACTTC,CASSPQGQVYEQYF
TRBJ1-6,few,TRBV4-2,NA,TGTGCCAGCAGCCGGGGGGACTCACCCCTCCACTTT,CASSRGDSPLHF
TRBJ2-1,NA,TRBV27,NA,TGTGCCAGCAGTTCCCGTCCGCTCGGGAATGAGCAGTTCTTC,CASSSRPLGNEQFF
TRBJ2-1,NA,TRBV6-5,NA,TGTGCCAGCAGTTACTCCCCCCTCTCCTACAATGAGCAGTTCTTC,CASSYSPLSYNEQFF
TRBJ2-2,NA,TRBV6-5,NA,TGTGCCAGCAGCGACAGGCCCGGGGAGCTGTTTTTT,CASSDRPGELFF
TRBJ2-4,NA,TRBV11-2,TRBD2,TGTGCCAGCAGCTCCCTGGGACTAGCGGGGCGATGGGTTCAGAACATTCAGTACTTC,CASSSLGLAGRWVQNIQYF
TRBJ1-6,NA,TRBV27,NA,TGTGCCAGCAGTGTCTTGACAGTGGGTCCAAGATCACCCCTCCACTTT,CASSVLTVGPRSPLHF
TRBJ2-1,NA,TRBV3-1/TRBV3-2,TRBD2,TGTGCCAGCAGCGTGCGACCAGCGGGGGGCTCCTACAATGAGCAGTTCTTC,CASSVRPAGGSYNEQFF